The source of this T cell receptor beta chain is a study of OX40 agonist ivuxolimab in advanced cancers. Notes on the research overall: Ivuxolimab was a fully human IgG2 agonistic monoclonal antibody targeting the costimulatory receptor OX40 (CD134). Three dose-escalation patients achieved partial responses, one with hepatocellular carcinoma and two with cutaneous melanoma. Intravenous ivuxolimab was administered to patients every 2 weeks at six dose levels: 0.01, 0.1, 0.3, 1.5, 3 and 10 mg/kg. The paper describes the monotherapy dose-escalation part (N = 52 patients) of the phase I trial of ivuxolimab. Prior anti-PD-1, anti-PD-L1 or anti-CTLA-4 therapy was permitted, and approximately 42% of dose-escalation patients had received checkpoint inhibitors. Among the roughly 50 dose-escalation patients, about 19 had hepatocellular carcinoma, 15 or so melanoma, 9 renal cell carcinoma and 9 head and neck cancer. Peripheral TCRbeta sequencing aimed to test whether ivuxolimab altered TCR sequence diversity and caused clonal T-cell expansion. In the dose-escalation cohort, 82.7% of patients were male, and the mean age was around 60 years, with a range of about 23 to 80.

Beyond this particular receptor, the publication reports: The antigen specificity of the peripheral T cells that underwent clonal expansion was not determined. At doses of 0.1 to 3.0 mg/kg, clonal expansion of both CD4+ and CD8+ blood T cells was observed from baseline to week 6. In the 0.1-3.0 mg/kg groups, partial responders were among the patients with the lowest normalized peripheral clonal expansion, particularly in CD8+ T cells. Low levels of normalized T-cell clonal expansion were also seen in some nonresponding patients. On average, CD8+ T cells showed more expanded clones than CD4+ T cells after ivuxolimab.

Patients with autoimmune disease history or receiving systemic immunosuppression were excluded from the trial. In every dose cohort, peripheral blood was drawn for TCR sequencing at baseline, cycle 4 day 1, and cycle 7 day 1. Samples came from an open-label, multicenter, first-in-human phase I dose-escalation trial of ivuxolimab. Adults with locally advanced or metastatic melanoma, renal cell, hepatocellular, or head and neck squamous cell carcinoma were enrolled in the trial. Before TCR sequencing, CD4+ T cells and CD8+ T cells were sorted from peripheral blood as separate populations. V is clipped by 1 base and J by 2 bases, and the sequence between their germline boundaries is 12 bases long. The CDR3 measures 16 amino acids from cysteine to phenylalanine. The only DNA kept is the CDR3, 48 bases in frame from the first base. For CDR1 and CDR2, the germline V gene lists SGHRS and YFSETQ. Genomic DNA was extracted from sorted cells for sequencing of the TCRbeta CDR3 region. The immunoSEQ Assay was used to sequence the TCRbeta CDR3 regions. TCRdb retrieved this table from immuneACCESS and kept in-frame rearrangements only. Not all clones are present; in checked studies, unresolved V genes account for under half, and no reason is known for the remainder. The sample table contains 85,000 to 90,000 clones; only one count was recorded for around 83% of them. The ten largest make up around 0.2% of the sample.

About this clone: No cognate antigen has been identified for it. No much larger clone exists at a distance of one base, and base qualities are not known.

The sequence links TRBV5-1 to TRBJ2-2; tentative D gene TRBD1, with 6 bases matching. Sequences were derived from CD4+ or CD8+ T cells sorted from blood, sampled in a trial of the OX40 agonist ivuxolimab. The sequence was obtained from an adult with an advanced solid tumor such as melanoma, head and neck, liver or kidney cancer. The CDR3 has the sequence CASSLFRGTNTGELFF. The DNA sequence is given as TGCGCCAGCAGCTTGTTCAGGGGCACCAACACCGGGGAGCTGTTTTTT. Here the CDR3 is joined to the reference TRBV5-1 and TRBJ2-2 genes, and the full variable domain is: KAGVTQTPRYLIKTRGQQVTLSCSPISGHRSVSWYQQTPGQGLQFLFEYFSETQRNKGNFPGRFSGRQFSNSRSEMNVSTLELGDSALYLCASSLFRGTNTGELFFGEGSRLTVL.